Following are 14 T cell receptor beta chains from one sample sequenced in a study of blood T cell repertoires in COVID-19. Sequenced by immunoSEQ multiplex PCR; TCRdb stores in-frame clones only, minus some. The sample shows some 170,000 clones, roughly 82% of them seen only once. The sequenced sample was peripheral blood. These TCRs come from a woman aged 70-85 years with acute or convalescent COVID-19.

The DNA of the CDR3 is TGTGCCTGGACCTTAGCAGGGCTGGATCAGCCCCAGCATTTT. Translated: CAWTLAGLDQPQHF. The chain is built from TRBV30 and TRBJ1-5; possible D gene TRBD1, 5 bases. The V gene's germline CDR1 is GTSNPN and CDR2 SVGIG (reference sequence). V lost 4 bases to trimming and J lost 5 bases, with 15 bases between them. The CDR3 is 14 residues long.

The chain uses TRBV6-5 and TRBJ1-5; possible D gene TRBD1, 5 bases. CDR1 and CDR2 (germline): MNHEY, SVGAGI. V lost 7 bases and J lost 4, with 14 bases in between. The CDR3 has 14 amino acids. CDR3 in DNA: TGTGCCAGCACGCAGGGAAGAGGTAATCAGCCCCAGCATTTT. It yields the protein CASTQGRGNQPQHF.

This sequence joins TRBV4-2 and TRBJ2-3; 12 bases line up with TRBD2. J gave up 5 bases and V 2 bases, and 5 bases lay outside the gene matches. Per the germline V gene, CDR1 is LGHNA and CDR2 is YNFKEQ. This CDR3 region has 16 residues. The CDR3 DNA sequence: TGTGCCAGCAGCCAACCGCTAGCGGGGGGGCAAGATACGCAGTATTTT. Translation gives CASSQPLAGGQDTQYF.

The gene calls are TRBV30 and TRBJ2-6; 8 positions match TRBD1. The V segment lost 0 bases and the J segment 4 bases; nucleotides outside the gene matches: 11. Per the germline V gene, CDR1 is GTSNPN and CDR2 is SVGIG (reference sequence). This CDR3 has 18 residues. CDR3 region: CAWSVPGGHFPGANVLTF. The CDR3 bases are TGTGCCTGGAGTGTCCCAGGGGGCCATTTCCCAGGGGCCAACGTCCTGACTTTC.

This clone was found a few times. The rearrangement links TRBV19 to TRBJ1-2; D ambiguous. The CDR3 extends over 13 amino acids. CDR1 and CDR2 from the germline V gene are LNHDA and SQIVND (reference sequence). V was pared by 0 bases and J by 4 bases, with 6 bases between. The CDR3 DNA reads as TGTGCCAGTAGTATAGATTGGGCCTATGGCTACACCTTC. It is translated as CASSIDWAYGYTF.

The J gene is TRBJ2-3, the V gene TRBV19; 9 bases align to TRBD2. CDR3 length: 15 residues. With 5 bases clipped from V and 2 bases from J, the junction kept 5 bases outside the gene matches. CDR1 LNHDA and CDR2 SQIVND come from the germline V gene (reference sequence). The CDR3 loop reads CASSSGTSFTDTQYF. The CDR3 DNA sequence: TGTGCCAGTAGTTCCGGGACTAGCTTCACAGATACGCAGTATTTT.

The chain joins TRBV4-2 to TRBJ2-3, with a tentative D call TRBD1 (6 bases). V dropped 5 bases and J dropped 6 bases, with 15 bases sitting between them. Germline V gives CDR1 LGHNA, CDR2 YNFKEQ. The CDR3 is 14 residues long. CDR3 in DNA: TGTGCCAGCAGCAAGAGCAGGGGTCGTGATACGCAGTATTTT. Translated: CASSKSRGRDTQYF.

The V call is TRBV19, the J call TRBJ1-5; D might be TRBD1 (5 bases). V shed 3 bases and J shed 1 base, with 7 bases lying between them. The germline V gene has CDR1 LNHDA and CDR2 SQIVND (reference sequence). The CDR3 runs 14 residues. CDR3 bases: TGTGCCAGTAGTATTTGGGGCAGCAATCAGCCCCAGCATTTT. Protein product: CASSIWGSNQPQHF.

This clone appeared a few times. The V gene is TRBV28, the J gene TRBJ2-5; TRBD1 might be the D (6 bases). Trimming stripped 2 bases from V and 0 bases from J, with 7 bases between. The length of the CDR3 is 14 residues. The germline CDR1 and CDR2 sequences are MDHEN and SYDVKM. The CDR3 spells CASSLTGYQETQYF. The CDR3 DNA reads as TGTGCCAGCAGTTTAACAGGGTACCAAGAGACCCAGTACTTC.

V usage is TRBV28 and J usage is TRBJ2-2; TRBD2 matches at 9 bases. The CDR3 runs 15 residues. Germline CDR1 is MDHEN and CDR2 is SYDVKM. With 3 bases clipped from V and 3 bases from J, the junction kept 2 bases outside the gene matches. The CDR3 nucleotides are TGTGCCAGCAGTTTCCGACTAGCGGACACCGGGGAGCTGTTTTTT. Protein sequence: CASSFRLADTGELFF.

This chain connects TRBV6-1 to TRBJ2-3; TRBD2 aligns across 8 bases. V lost 4 bases and J lost 0; bases outside the gene matches: 15. Germline CDR1 MNHNS, CDR2 SASEGT. This CDR3 has 19 residues. CDR3 loop: CASSARRGSGAASTDTQYF. The CDR3 bases are TGTGCCAGCAGTGCCCGGAGGGGTAGCGGGGCCGCTAGCACAGATACGCAGTATTTT.

This sequence joins TRBV11-2 and TRBJ2-3; D might be TRBD2 (6 bases). CDR3 size: 15 residues. CDR1 is SGHAT and CDR2 is FQNNGV in the germline V gene. Trimming removed 5 bases from V and 4 bases from J, with 16 bases in between. CDR3 sequence reads: CASSPEPPGADTQYF. CDR3 coding DNA: TGTGCCAGCAGCCCCGAACCCCCGGGGGCAGATACGCAGTATTTT.

The rearrangement uses TRBV7-3 and TRBJ1-1; D gene ambiguous. CDR3 length: 14 residues. Between the trimmed V and J ends, which lost 8 bases and 10 bases, there was a span of 23 bases. Germline CDR1 is SGHTA and CDR2 is FQGTGA. Here the CDR3 DNA reads TGTGCCAGCTCCCTAGAGGGCAGGCAAAATGCAGCTTTCTTT. This gives the protein CASSLEGRQNAAFF.

The rearrangement joins TRBV15 to TRBJ1-3; maybe TRBD1 (6 bases). This CDR3 is built from 15 residues. Trimming stripped 0 bases from V and 3 bases from J, with 9 bases between. The germline V gene has CDR1 LNHNV and CDR2 YYDKDF (reference sequence). The CDR3 protein is CATSRDPGVGNTIYF. The CDR3 region has the DNA TGTGCCACCAGCAGAGATCCAGGGGTTGGAAACACCATATATTTT.